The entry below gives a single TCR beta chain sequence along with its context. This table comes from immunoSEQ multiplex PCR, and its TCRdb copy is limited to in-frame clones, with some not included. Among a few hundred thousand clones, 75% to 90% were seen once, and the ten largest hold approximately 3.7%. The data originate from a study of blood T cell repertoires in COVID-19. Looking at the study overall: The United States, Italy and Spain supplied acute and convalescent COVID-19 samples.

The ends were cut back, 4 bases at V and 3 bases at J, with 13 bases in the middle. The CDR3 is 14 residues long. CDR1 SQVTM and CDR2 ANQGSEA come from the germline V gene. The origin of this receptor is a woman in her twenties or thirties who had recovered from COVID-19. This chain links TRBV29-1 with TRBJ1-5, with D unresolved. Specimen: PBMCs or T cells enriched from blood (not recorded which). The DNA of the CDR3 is TGCAGCGTTGTATTCCCCGAACTCAATCAGCCCCAGCATTTT. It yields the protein CSVVFPELNQPQHF.